This T cell receptor beta chain was identified during a study of blood T cells in healthy people across ages. With a J-beta primer mix and a sample-barcoded 5' primer, a second PCR ran roughly 6 to 11 cycles. TCRdb reprocessed the 5' RACE reads via MiXCR and lists one record per CDR3 protein. The sample yields about 630,000 distinct CDR3 sequences, 20% to 25% seen once. This clonotype has a count of ten or more. The clonotype comes from a man between 65 and 80 years old in good health. The sequenced sample consisted of blood.

CDR3 residues: CASSLNPGLGTSLRSSYEQYF. CDR3 nucleotide sequence: TGTGCCAGCAGCTTAAACCCAGGACTAGGGACTAGCCTAAGGAGCTCCTACGAGCAGTACTTC. This chain links TRBV7-9 with TRBJ2-7, with 9 bases identical to TRBD2. J lost 0 bases, V lost 2 bases, and 20 bases had no gene match. The germline gives CDR1 SEHNR, CDR2 FQNEAQ (reference sequence). This CDR3 comprises 21 residues.